The rows below give T cell receptor beta chains drawn from one sample of a study of T-cell memory formation after mild COVID-19. TCRdb redid the calling of the 5' RACE reads with MiXCR, one entry per CDR3 protein. The table has 300,000 to 400,000 distinct CDR3 sequences, approximately 21% seen once. The sample comprised PBMCs or a T cell subset sorted from them (not recorded which). These receptors came from an adult woman who had mild COVID-19 (a few samples of this study predate the infection). Cell type and time point are not known. Each CDR3 is given with its conserved first and last residue. The D gene is left open where the match is weak. Clone size is stated in some rows and not others, as once, few, many or a class when expanded.

CDR3nt | CDR3aa | len | v_gene | abundance | d_gene | j_gene
TGTGCCAGCACTCGGACAGGGGATGGCTACACCTTC | CASTRTGDGYTF | 12 | TRBV12-3/TRBV12-4 | once | TRBD1 | TRBJ1-2
TGTGCCAGCAGTTCCTCCCAGGGGAACACTGAAGCTTTCTTT | CASSSSQGNTEAFF | 14 | TRBV12-3/TRBV12-4 | few | NA | TRBJ1-1
TGCAGTGCTAGAGATAGCGGGAAGAGCTCCTACGAGCAGTACTTC | CSARDSGKSSYEQYF | 15 | TRBV20-1 | NA | TRBD2 | TRBJ2-7
TGTGCCAGCACAGAGAACAATGAGCAGTTCTTC | CASTENNEQFF | 11 | TRBV27 | NA | NA | TRBJ2-1
TGTGCCAGCAGCTTAGCGGGACAAGACCGAGCCAAAAACATTCAGTACTTC | CASSLAGQDRAKNIQYF | 17 | TRBV7-9 | few | NA | TRBJ2-4
TGTGACAGCAGCCAAGACGTGAGAGGGGGGACAACTAATGAAAAACTGTTTTTT | CDSSQDVRGGTTNEKLFF | 18 | TRBV4-2 | NA | NA | TRBJ1-4
TGTGCCAGCAGCCCAGGACAGGGAGGAGAAAAACTGTTTTTT | CASSPGQGGEKLFF | 14 | TRBV4-2 | NA | TRBD1 | TRBJ1-4
TGCGCCAGCAGCCAAGGTTACTATAGCACAGATACGCAGTATTTT | CASSQGYYSTDTQYF | 15 | TRBV4-1 | few | NA | TRBJ2-3
TGTGCCACCAGCAGAGTGCGGAAACAGACTAGCAATCAGCCCCAGCATTTT | CATSRVRKQTSNQPQHF | 17 | TRBV15 | once | NA | TRBJ1-5
TGTGCCAGCAGCTTATCCTCATCAGTAGAAAGTGAAGCTTTCTTT | CASSLSSSVESEAFF | 15 | TRBV7-3 | NA | NA | TRBJ1-1
TGCGCCAGCAGCTTGGAATCACTGGCGGGGGGCTACACCGGGGAGCTGTTTTTT | CASSLESLAGGYTGELFF | 18 | TRBV5-1 | few | TRBD2 | TRBJ2-2
TGTGCCAGCAGATCCCTAGGCACAGATACGCAGTATTTT | CASRSLGTDTQYF | 13 | TRBV6-2/TRBV6-3 | once | NA | TRBJ2-3
TGTGCCAGCAGTTCGGCCCCAGACTATGGCTACACCTTC | CASSSAPDYGYTF | 13 | TRBV12-3/TRBV12-4 | NA | NA | TRBJ1-2
TGCAGTGCTAGTCCCCCTGACTTTGAGGATACGCAGTATTTT | CSASPPDFEDTQYF | 14 | TRBV20-1 | few | NA | TRBJ2-3
TGTGCCAGCAGCCCCTTCGGGACAGGGGGCAACGAGCAGTACTTC | CASSPFGTGGNEQYF | 15 | TRBV7-2 | NA | TRBD1 | TRBJ2-7